The T cell receptor (beta chain) under discussion was sequenced for a study of T cell responses to AZD1222 COVID-19 vaccine. The study's findings and limits: Repertoire sampling happened only post peak T cell response. Seropositive status at baseline applied to only a handful of AZD1222 recipients. Mapped onto spike, vaccine-associated CD4 TCRs spanned it and were dominant at 160-218 and 743-854.

With regard to this clone: Its antigen is unidentified.

Measured with immunoSEQ multiplex PCR; TCRdb has only the in-frame clones, and not every one. The table has about 160,000 clones, 88% seen once; the top ten hold around 4.4%. The CDR3 length is 18 residues. From germline, CDR1 is MNHEY and CDR2 SMNVEV (reference sequence). The V gene lost 6 bases and the J gene lost 2 bases, with 23 bases spanning the gap. The receptor's source is an adult who received the AZD1222 COVID-19 vaccine. V gene TRBV27 combines with J gene TRBJ2-1; TRBD2 is a possible D gene (7 bases). Specimen: peripheral blood, collected 28 days after the second AZD1222 dose. This CDR3 is CASRKGGARLAAYNEQFF. CDR3 DNA sequence: TGTGCCAGCAGAAAGGGGGGTGCCCGTCTAGCGGCCTACAATGAGCAGTTCTTC.